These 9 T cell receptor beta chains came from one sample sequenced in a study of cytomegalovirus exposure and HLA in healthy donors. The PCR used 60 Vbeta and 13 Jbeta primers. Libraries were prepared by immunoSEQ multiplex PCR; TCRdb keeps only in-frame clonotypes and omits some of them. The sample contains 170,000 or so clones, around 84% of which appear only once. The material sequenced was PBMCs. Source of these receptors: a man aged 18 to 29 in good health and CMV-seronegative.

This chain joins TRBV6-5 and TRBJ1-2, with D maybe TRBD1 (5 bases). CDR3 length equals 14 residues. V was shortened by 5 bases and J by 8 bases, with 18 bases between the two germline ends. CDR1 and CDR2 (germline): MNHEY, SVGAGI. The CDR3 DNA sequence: TGTGCCAGCAGTCCCCCCTCGGGGGGTAAGGGCTACACCTTC. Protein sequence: CASSPPSGGKGYTF.

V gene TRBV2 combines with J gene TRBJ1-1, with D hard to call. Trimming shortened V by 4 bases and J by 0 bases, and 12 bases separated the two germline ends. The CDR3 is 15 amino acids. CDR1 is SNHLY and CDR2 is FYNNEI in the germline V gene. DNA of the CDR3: TGTGCCAGCAGTGTGGGCAGAACCATGAACACTGAAGCTTTCTTT. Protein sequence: CASSVGRTMNTEAFF.

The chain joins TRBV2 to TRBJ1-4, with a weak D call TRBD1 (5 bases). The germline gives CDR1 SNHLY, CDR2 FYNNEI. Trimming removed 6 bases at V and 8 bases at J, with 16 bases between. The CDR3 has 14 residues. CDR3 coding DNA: TGTGCCAGCAGCCTCGGGGGTCGAGGAGAAAAACTGTTTTTT. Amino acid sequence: CASSLGGRGEKLFF.

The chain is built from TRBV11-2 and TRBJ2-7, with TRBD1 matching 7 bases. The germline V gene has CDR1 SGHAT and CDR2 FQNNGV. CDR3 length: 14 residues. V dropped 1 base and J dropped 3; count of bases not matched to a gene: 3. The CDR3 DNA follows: TGTGCCAGCAGCTTAGCACAGGGGCTCTACGAGCAGTACTTC. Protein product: CASSLAQGLYEQYF.

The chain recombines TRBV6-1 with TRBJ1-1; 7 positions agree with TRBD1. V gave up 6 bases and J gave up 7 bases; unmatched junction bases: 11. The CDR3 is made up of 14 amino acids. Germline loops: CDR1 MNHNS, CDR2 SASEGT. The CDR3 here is CASRTTGTDFEAFF. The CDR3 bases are TGTGCCAGCAGGACCACCGGGACAGATTTTGAAGCTTTCTTT.

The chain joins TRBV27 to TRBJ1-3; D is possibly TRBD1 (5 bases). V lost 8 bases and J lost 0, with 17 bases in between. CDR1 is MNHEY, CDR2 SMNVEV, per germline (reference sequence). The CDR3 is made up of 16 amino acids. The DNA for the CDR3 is TGTGCCAGCGGCACCCAGGGAATAGGCTCTGGAAACACCATATATTTT. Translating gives CASGTQGIGSGNTIYF.

In DNA form, the CDR3 reads TGTGCCAGCAGTCCACGACAGACGAACACTGAAGCTTTCTTT. Its translation: CASSPRQTNTEAFF. The J gene is TRBJ1-1, the V gene TRBV6-1; D might be TRBD1 (5 bases). This CDR3 has 14 amino acids. Germline-derived CDR1 and CDR2 are MNHNS and SASEGT. V was cut by 5 bases and J by 1 base, with 11 bases left in between.

CDR3 residues: CASSSPGRAPYNEQFF. CDR3 bases: TGTGCCAGCAGCTCTCCCGGGAGGGCCCCCTACAATGAGCAGTTCTTC. The chain carries TRBV7-3 and TRBJ2-1; 8 positions agree with TRBD2. The CDR3 extends over 16 amino acids. The germline V gene has CDR1 SGHTA and CDR2 FQGTGA. Trimming took 4 bases from V and 2 from J; bases not matched to a gene: 7.

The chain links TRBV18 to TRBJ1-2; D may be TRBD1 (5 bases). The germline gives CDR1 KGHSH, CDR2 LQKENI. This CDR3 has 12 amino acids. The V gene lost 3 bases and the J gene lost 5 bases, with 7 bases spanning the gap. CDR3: CASSPTDYGYTF. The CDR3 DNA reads TGTGCCAGCTCACCGACAGATTATGGCTACACCTTC.